What follows are 16 T cell receptor beta chains derived from one specimen sequenced in a study of cytomegalovirus exposure and HLA in healthy donors. Some clones are missing from TCRdb's copy, which holds only in-frame ones; the method was immunoSEQ multiplex PCR. The sample lists some 240,000 clones; approximately 83% were seen once. The sequenced sample was PBMCs. These receptors were collected from a woman in her thirties in good health and CMV-seropositive.

This chain joins TRBV30 and TRBJ2-2, with 7 bases identical to TRBD1. V shed 5 bases and J 4 bases; nucleotides not matched to a gene: 7. The CDR3 has 14 residues. CDR1 and CDR2 (germline): GTSNPN, SVGIG (reference sequence). The CDR3 loop reads CAWSTTGTTGELFF. Written as DNA, the CDR3 is TGTGCCTGGTCAACGACAGGGACCACCGGGGAGCTGTTTTTT.

This chain connects TRBV4-2 to TRBJ1-2; the match to TRBD1 covers 8 bases. The junction had 5 bases not matched to a gene; V was cut back by 0 bases and J by 2 bases. Germline V gene data show CDR1 as LGHNA and CDR2 as YNFKEQ. The CDR3 loop spans 16 amino acids. CDR3 amino acids: CASSQEKNRGNYGYTF. DNA for the CDR3: TGTGCCAGCAGCCAAGAGAAAAACAGGGGGAACTATGGCTACACCTTC.

The chain joins TRBV18 to TRBJ1-5, with a tentative D call TRBD1 (5 bases). The CDR3 covers 15 residues. Trimming took off 6 bases at V and 0 bases at J, with 12 bases between the two ends. Germline CDR1 and CDR2: KGHSH and LQKENI. CDR3 region: CASSVTGNSNQPQHF. The CDR3 DNA reads as TGTGCCAGCTCGGTAACAGGCAATAGCAATCAGCCCCAGCATTTT.

CDR3 loop: CASSLAWGSSSTDTQYF. CDR3 nucleotide sequence: TGCGCCAGCAGCTTGGCTTGGGGCAGTTCTAGCACAGATACGCAGTATTTT. This chain joins TRBV5-1 and TRBJ2-3, with a tentative D call TRBD1 (5 bases). The CDR3 spans 17 residues. Germline V lookup: CDR1 SGHRS, CDR2 YFSETQ. V was trimmed by 0 bases and J by 0 bases, leaving 14 bases between them. The full variable domain, its missing parts supplied by reference TRBV5-1 and TRBJ2-3, is KAGVTQTPRYLIKTRGQQVTLSCSPISGHRSVSWYQQTPGQGLQFLFEYFSETQRNKGNFPGRFSGRQFSNSRSEMNVSTLELGDSALYLCASSLAWGSSSTDTQYFGPGTRLTVL.

The chain couples TRBV9 to TRBJ2-7, with D unresolved. The CDR3 length is 11 residues. The V and J ends lost 3 bases and 3 bases respectively, with 4 bases between them. The germline CDR1 and CDR2 sequences are SGDLS and YYNGEE. The CDR3 protein is CASSAGYEQYF. In DNA form, the CDR3 reads TGTGCCAGCAGCGCCGGCTACGAGCAGTACTTC.

This clone was recorded a few times. V is TRBV2 and J is TRBJ2-7, with TRBD1 matching 9 bases. The V and J ends lost 6 bases and 3 bases, in that order; junction bases with no gene match: 12. The CDR3 sequence is 16 residues long. The germline V gene encodes CDR1 SNHLY and CDR2 FYNNEI. This CDR3 reads CASSRDRVRIGYEQYF. CDR3 bases: TGTGCCAGCAGCCGGGACAGGGTTAGAATCGGCTACGAGCAGTACTTC. Complete variable domain (other parts from reference TRBV2 and TRBJ2-7): EPEVTQTPSHQVTQMGQEVILRCVPISNHLYFYWYRQILGQKVEFLVSFYNNEISEKSEIFDDQFSVERPDGSNFTLKIRSTKLEDSAMYFCASSRDRVRIGYEQYFGPGTRLTVT.

The chain combines TRBV9 with TRBJ1-3; a possible D gene is TRBD1 (5 bases). CDR3 length equals 16 residues. V lost 0 bases and J lost 0, with 10 bases in between. Germline CDR1 and CDR2: SGDLS and YYNGEE. The CDR3 protein is CASSVVQGFSGNTIYF. CDR3 coding DNA: TGTGCCAGCAGCGTAGTCCAGGGCTTCTCTGGAAACACCATATATTTT.

The genes are TRBV27 and TRBJ2-7, with D tentatively TRBD1 (6 bases). V lost 1 base to trimming and J lost 3 bases, with 10 bases between them. The germline V gene has CDR1 MNHEY and CDR2 SMNVEV (reference sequence). The CDR3 length is 14 residues. Here the CDR3 reads CASSLYTGHYEQYF. CDR3 in DNA: TGTGCCAGCAGTTTATACACAGGGCACTACGAGCAGTACTTC.

This rearrangement joins TRBV7-7 to TRBJ2-7; 10 nucleotides line up with TRBD1. Germline V gene data show CDR1 as SSHAT and CDR2 as FNYEAQ (reference sequence). The CDR3 loop spans 17 amino acids. The V and J ends lost 9 bases and 5 bases, in that order; junction bases with no gene match: 19. As DNA, the CDR3 is TGTGCCAGTACAAGTACATATCCGGGACAGGGGTCGGACGAGCAGTACTTC. Translation gives CASTSTYPGQGSDEQYF.

The rearrangement joins TRBV11-2 to TRBJ2-7; perhaps TRBD2 as D (5 bases). Trimming shortened V by 3 bases and J by 2 bases, and 8 bases separated the two germline ends. This CDR3 comprises 13 residues. Germline values: CDR1 SGHAT, CDR2 FQNNGV. The CDR3 nucleotides read TGTGCCAGCAGCTTCTCGGAGGCCTACGAGCAGTACTTC. As protein: CASSFSEAYEQYF.

This clone appeared a single time. The chain couples TRBV6-4 to TRBJ2-2; tentatively, D is TRBD2 (7 bases). The CDR3 extends over 15 amino acids. Germline CDR1 reads MRHNA; CDR2 reads SNTAGT. The ends were cut back, 0 bases at V and 4 bases at J, with 9 bases in the middle. For the CDR3, the DNA is TGTGCCAGCAGTGACTCAGGGGGGGCCACCGGGGAGCTGTTTTTT. It specifies CASSDSGGATGELFF.

This clone turned up a few times. V gene TRBV10-1 combines with J gene TRBJ2-7; 11 positions agree with TRBD1. Germline V gives CDR1 WNHNN, CDR2 SYGVQD (reference sequence). V shed 6 bases, J shed 2 bases, and the junction held 0 bases outside the gene matches. This CDR3 has 13 residues. CDR3 DNA sequence: TGCGCCAGCAGGGGACAGGGGGCCTACGAGCAGTACTTC. It yields the protein CASRGQGAYEQYF.

The chain uses TRBV7-8 and TRBJ1-4; D might be TRBD1 (6 bases). Germline V lookup: CDR1 SGHVS, CDR2 FQNEAQ. V lost 6 bases and J lost 7, with 12 bases in between. The CDR3 totals 13 residues. DNA for the CDR3: TGTGCCAGCAGTACAGGGAGGGGTGAAAAACTGTTTTTT. Translation gives CASSTGRGEKLFF.

This chain links TRBV28 with TRBJ1-5; possible D gene TRBD1, 6 bases. The germline V and J ends were trimmed by 1 base and 2 bases, with 15 bases remaining between them. CDR3 length: 17 residues. Germline-derived CDR1 and CDR2 are MDHEN and SYDVKM. The chain's CDR3 is CASSLSRTVVGNQPQHF. CDR3 DNA: TGTGCCAGCAGTTTATCCCGGACAGTGGTGGGCAATCAGCCCCAGCATTTT. Based on the CDR3 plus reference TRBV28 and TRBJ1-5, the full variable domain is DVKVTQSSRYLVKRTGEKVFLECVQDMDHENMFWYRQDPGLGLRLIYFSYDVKMKEKGDIPEGYSVSREKKERFSLILESASTNQTSMYLCASSLSRTVVGNQPQHFGDGTRLSIL.

The rearrangement uses TRBV27 and TRBJ2-7, with 7 positions matching TRBD1. The germline V gene encodes CDR1 MNHEY and CDR2 SMNVEV (reference sequence). V was clipped by 1 base and J by 2 bases; unmatched bases: 5. CDR3 size: 15 residues. DNA for the CDR3: TGTGCCAGCAGTTTATGGGGGCAGGGGGCCTACGAGCAGTACTTC. This codes for CASSLWGQGAYEQYF.

The chain carries TRBV29-1 and TRBJ1-1, with 7 bases that match TRBD1. This CDR3 is built from 13 residues. Trimming took 5 bases from V and 5 from J; bases not matched to a gene: 8. Germline CDR1 is SQVTM and CDR2 is ANQGSEA. CDR3 in amino acids: CSVTQGMGTEAFF. CDR3 nucleotide sequence: TGCAGCGTTACACAGGGGATGGGGACTGAAGCTTTCTTT.